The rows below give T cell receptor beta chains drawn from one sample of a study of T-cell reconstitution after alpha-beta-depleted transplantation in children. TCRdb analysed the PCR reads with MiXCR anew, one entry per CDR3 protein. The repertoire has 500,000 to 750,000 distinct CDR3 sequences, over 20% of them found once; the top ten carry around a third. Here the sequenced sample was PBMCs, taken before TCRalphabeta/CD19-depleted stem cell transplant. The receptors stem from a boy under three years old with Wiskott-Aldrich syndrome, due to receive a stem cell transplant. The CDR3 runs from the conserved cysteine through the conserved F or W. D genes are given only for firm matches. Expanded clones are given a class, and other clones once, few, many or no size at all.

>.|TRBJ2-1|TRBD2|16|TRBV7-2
CASRGPAGYSYNEQFF
TGTGCCAGCAGGGGTCCAGCGGGATACTCCTACAATGAGCAGTTCTTC
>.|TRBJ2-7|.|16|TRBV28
CASSLWSKSGTYEQYF
TGTGCCAGCAGTTTATGGTCGAAGAGTGGTACCTACGAGCAGTACTTC
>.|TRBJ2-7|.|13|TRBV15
CATDGGSSYEQYF
TGTGCCACCGACGGTGGGAGCTCCTACGAGCAGTACTTC
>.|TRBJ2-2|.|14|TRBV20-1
CSALQGGLTGELFF
TGCAGTGCGTTACAAGGGGGGCTAACCGGGGAGCTGTTTTTT
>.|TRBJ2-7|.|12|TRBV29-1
CSVVGSSYEQYF
TGCAGCGTTGTAGGTAGCTCCTACGAGCAGTACTTC
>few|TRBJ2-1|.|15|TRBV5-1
CASSYRDFGFNEQFF
TGCGCCAGCAGCTACCGGGACTTTGGTTTCAATGAGCAGTTCTTC
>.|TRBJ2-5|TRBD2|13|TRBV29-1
CSVERLAGETQYF
TGCAGCGTTGAAAGGCTAGCGGGGGAGACCCAGTACTTC
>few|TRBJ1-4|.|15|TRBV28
CASSSWDTTNEKLFF
TGTGCCAGCAGTTCCTGGGACACAACTAATGAAAAACTGTTTTTT
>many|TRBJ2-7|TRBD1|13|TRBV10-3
CAISDGTDYEQYF
TGTGCCATCAGTGATGGGACAGACTACGAGCAGTACTTC
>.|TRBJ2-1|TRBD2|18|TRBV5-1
CASSTFPGLAGGNYEQFF
TGCGCCAGCAGCACATTTCCGGGACTAGCGGGAGGAAATTATGAGCAGTTCTTC
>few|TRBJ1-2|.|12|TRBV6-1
CASRTQNYGYTF
TGTGCCAGCAGGACACAAAACTATGGCTACACCTTC
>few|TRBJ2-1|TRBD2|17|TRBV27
CASSLSLLSGWEGEQFF
TGTGCCAGCAGTTTATCCCTCCTCAGCGGGTGGGAGGGAGAGCAGTTCTTC
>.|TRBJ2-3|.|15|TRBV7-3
CASRSGESSTDTQYF
TGTGCCAGCCGGTCGGGAGAATCTAGCACAGATACGCAGTATTTT
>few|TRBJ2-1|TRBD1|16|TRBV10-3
CAISLGGQGVYNEQFF
TGTGCCATCAGTTTAGGGGGACAGGGCGTTTACAATGAGCAGTTCTTC
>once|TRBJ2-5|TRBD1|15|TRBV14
CASSQLTGRQETQYF
TGTGCCAGCAGCCAGCTGACAGGGCGACAAGAGACCCAGTACTTC
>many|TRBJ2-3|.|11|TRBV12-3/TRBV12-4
CASSLKDTQYF
TGTGCCAGCAGCTTAAAAGATACGCAGTATTTT
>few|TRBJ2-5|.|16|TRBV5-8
CASSQVSPGAKETQYF
TGTGCCAGCAGCCAAGTCTCGCCAGGGGCCAAAGAGACCCAGTACTTC
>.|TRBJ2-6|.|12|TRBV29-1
CSVLSGANVLTF
TGCAGCGTTCTGTCTGGGGCCAACGTCCTGACTTTC
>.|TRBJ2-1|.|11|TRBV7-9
CASSAAGEQFF
TGTGCCAGCAGCGCTGCTGGTGAGCAGTTCTTC
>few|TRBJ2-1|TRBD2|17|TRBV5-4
CASSWGTSGRDYNEQFF
TGTGCCAGCAGCTGGGGTACTAGCGGGAGGGATTACAATGAGCAGTTCTTC
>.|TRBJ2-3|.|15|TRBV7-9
CASSRKGSGTDTQYF
TGTGCCAGCAGCCGGAAGGGGTCGGGGACAGATACGCAGTATTTT
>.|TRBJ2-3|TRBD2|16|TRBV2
CASRRELAEFTDTQYF
TGTGCCAGCAGGCGGGAACTAGCGGAATTCACAGATACGCAGTATTTT
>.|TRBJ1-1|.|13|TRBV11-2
CASRGRGQTEAFF
TGTGCCAGTAGGGGAAGAGGACAGACTGAAGCTTTCTTT
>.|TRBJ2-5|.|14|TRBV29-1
CSVRWTLVQETQYF
TGCAGCGTTCGGTGGACATTGGTCCAAGAGACCCAGTACTTC
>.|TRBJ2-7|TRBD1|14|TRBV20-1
CSALGGQGVYEQYF
TGCAGTGCCTTAGGGGGACAGGGTGTCTACGAGCAGTACTTC
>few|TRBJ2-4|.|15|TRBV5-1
CASSSIGGGENIQYF
TGCGCCAGCAGCTCGATAGGCGGCGGCGAAAACATTCAGTACTTC
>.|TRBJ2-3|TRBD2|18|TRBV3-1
CASSSGLAGGPGTDTQYF
TGTGCCAGCAGCTCAGGACTAGCGGGAGGGCCGGGCACAGATACGCAGTATTTT
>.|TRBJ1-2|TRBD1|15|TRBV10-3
CAISLTGAGNYGYTF
TGTGCCATCAGCTTGACAGGGGCGGGTAACTATGGCTACACCTTC
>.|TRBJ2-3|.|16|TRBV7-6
CASSLAVGAAEDTQYF
TGTGCCAGCAGCTTAGCTGTGGGGGCGGCGGAAGATACGCAGTATTTT
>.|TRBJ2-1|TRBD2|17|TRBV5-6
CASSWTSPGLADNEQFF
TGTGCCAGCAGCTGGACTTCACCGGGACTAGCGGACAATGAGCAGTTCTTC
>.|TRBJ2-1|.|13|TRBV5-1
CASSFSAAVEQFF
TGCGCCAGCAGCTTTTCGGCGGCTGTTGAGCAGTTCTTC
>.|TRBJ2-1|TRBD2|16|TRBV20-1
CSARDPSGTTRDEQFF
TGCAGTGCTAGAGATCCTAGCGGTACCACTCGGGATGAGCAGTTCTTC
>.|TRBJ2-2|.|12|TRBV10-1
CASSDVWGELFF
TGCGCCAGCAGCGATGTCTGGGGGGAGCTGTTTTTT
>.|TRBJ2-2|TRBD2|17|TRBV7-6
CASSLRLAGANTGELFF
TGTGCCAGCAGCTTACGTTTAGCGGGAGCGAACACCGGGGAGCTGTTTTTT
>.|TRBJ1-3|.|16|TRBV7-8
CASSSSELNSGNTIYF
TGTGCCAGCAGCTCATCCGAACTGAACTCTGGAAACACCATATATTTT
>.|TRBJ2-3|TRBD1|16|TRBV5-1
CASSLEFQGGTDTQYF
TGCGCCAGCAGCTTGGAATTCCAGGGGGGCACAGATACGCAGTATTTT
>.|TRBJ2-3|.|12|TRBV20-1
CSATASADTQYF
TGCAGTGCCACAGCTAGCGCAGATACGCAGTATTTT